This T cell receptor (beta chain) comes out of a study of blood T cell repertoires in COVID-19. Study background: Sample material is recorded as cDNA or gDNA derived from T cells, B-cell-depleted T cells, or PBMCs.

Germline CDR1 reads MNHEY; CDR2 reads SVGAGI. V dropped 4 bases and J dropped 1 base, with 8 bases sitting between them. CDR3 length: 13 amino acids. Method: immunoSEQ multiplex PCR; TCRdb's copy keeps in-frame clones and lacks some. The profile covers about 370,000 clones, with roughly 89% appearing a single time and 1.5% to 2% taken by the ten largest. Participant-given clinical history determined each cohort assignment. This TCR was sampled from a woman between 25 and 40 years old who had recovered from COVID-19. The J gene is TRBJ2-7, the V gene TRBV6-5; D call uncertain. Input material: PBMCs or T cells enriched from blood (not recorded which). The CDR3 DNA reads as TGTGCCAGCAGTTTTACAGAGTCCTACGAGCAGTACTTC. This translates into CASSFTESYEQYF.